These 17 T cell receptor beta chains came from one sample sequenced in a study of circulating CD8 cells and anti-PD-1 response in melanoma. Each library started from roughly 16 ng of total RNA using the QIAseq Immune Repertoire TCR panel. TCRdb reprocessed the reads via MiXCR and lists one record per CDR3 protein. The sample contains several hundred distinct CDR3 sequences, approximately 7.8% of which appear only once. Four subsets defined by PD-1 and/or TIGIT were sorted from live CD3+CD8+TCRalphabeta+ cells. The sample was CD8+ T cells from PBMCs, taken at baseline or after one month of anti-PD-1 therapy (not recorded which). These receptors all come from a human donor with melanoma.

By share, this clonotype counts as medium-sized. Here the CDR3 reads CSASPEGTNTGELFF. The CDR3 DNA reads TGCAGTGCTAGTCCCGAAGGCACGAACACCGGGGAGCTGTTTTTT. The chain joins TRBV20-1 to TRBJ2-2; no definite D call. This CDR3 is built from 15 residues. The V gene lost 3 bases and the J gene lost 0 bases, with 11 bases spanning the gap. Germline loops: CDR1 DFQATT, CDR2 SNEGSKA (reference sequence).

By its share, this clonotype is medium-sized (0.01 to 0.1%). The rearrangement uses TRBV30 and TRBJ2-2; D is possibly TRBD1 (6 bases). Between the trimmed V and J ends, which lost 2 bases and 5 bases, there was a span of 9 bases. The CDR3 consists of 13 residues. Germline loops: CDR1 GTSNPN, CDR2 SVGIG (reference sequence). The CDR3 coding sequence is TGTGCCTGGAGTTACAGGGATACCGGGGAGCTGTTTTTT. The encoded protein is CAWSYRDTGELFF. The variable domain in full, with the rest retrieved from reference TRBV30 and TRBJ2-2, is SQTIHQWPATLVQPVGSPLSLECTVEGTSNPNLYWYRQAAGRGLQLLFYSVGIGQISSEVPQNLSASRPQDRQFILSSKKLLLSDSGFYLCAWSYRDTGELFFGEGSRLTVL.

This clonotype is judged medium-sized. A much larger clone differs from this one at a single base, so this may be a read error. The chain recombines TRBV29-1 with TRBJ2-2; 13 bases are a match to TRBD2. Germline V lookup: CDR1 SQVTM, CDR2 ANQGSEA. The junction had 3 bases not matched to a gene; V was cut back by 7 bases and J by 4 bases. The CDR3 has 14 residues. The CDR3: CSATSGRGTGELFF. CDR3 in DNA: TGCAGCGCCACTAGCGGGAGGGGCACCGGGGAGCTGTTTTTT.

This clonotype counts as large. The J gene is TRBJ2-2, the V gene TRBV5-6; 8 bases match TRBD1. V trimming: 0 bases; J trimming: 3 bases; junction bases outside the gene matches: 1. The CDR3 is 15 residues long. In germline, CDR1 is SGHDT, CDR2 YYEEEE. The CDR3 nucleotides read TGTGCCAGCAGCTTGGTACAGGGGGACACCGGGGAGCTGTTTTTT. The encoded protein is CASSLVQGDTGELFF.

By sample fraction, this clonotype is large. The V gene is TRBV20-1, the J gene TRBJ1-1; D perhaps matches TRBD1 (6 bases). V was clipped by 2 bases and J by 3 bases, with 10 bases between them. Looked up from germline, CDR1 is DFQATT and CDR2 is SNEGSKA (reference sequence). This CDR3 has 13 amino acids. The CDR3 is CSARIRTDTEAFF. The CDR3 DNA reads as TGCAGTGCTAGAATTCGGACAGACACTGAAGCTTTCTTT.

This clonotype qualifies as medium-sized. This chain uses TRBV12-3 or TRBV12-4 with TRBJ1-3; D unresolved. The V gene lost 7 bases and the J gene lost 5 bases, with 12 bases spanning the gap. This CDR3 is built from 13 residues. CDR3 in amino acids: CASILPPRNTIYF. As DNA, the CDR3 is TGTGCCAGCATTCTGCCCCCACGAAACACCATATATTTT.

The V call is TRBV20-1, the J call TRBJ1-6; D perhaps matches TRBD1 (5 bases). This CDR3 contains 12 residues. Trimming removed 0 bases at V and 14 bases at J, with 11 bases between. In germline, CDR1 is DFQATT, CDR2 SNEGSKA (reference sequence). The CDR3 coding sequence is TGCAGTGCTAGAGACGGGGGTGCGGCCCTCCACTTT. Translating it yields CSARDGGAALHF.

By sample fraction, this clonotype is large. The chain employs TRBV20-1 and TRBJ2-7; 12 bases are a match to TRBD2. The CDR3 is made up of 18 amino acids. Unmatched junction bases numbered 10, after V lost 1 base and J lost 0 bases. Germline V gives CDR1 DFQATT, CDR2 SNEGSKA (reference sequence). The CDR3 bases are TGCAGTGCTAGAGGGGAGACTAGCGGGGGCCAGAGCTCCTACGAGCAGTACTTC. Translated, it gives CSARGETSGGQSSYEQYF.

This clonotype is labeled large. The chain uses TRBV24-1 and TRBJ1-2; 8 positions agree with TRBD1. CDR1 and CDR2 from the germline V gene are KGHDR and SFDVKD. The CDR3 has 17 residues. J was trimmed by 2 bases and V by 6 bases; bases with no gene match: 13. The CDR3 spells CATSKGQGFGGNYGYTF. The CDR3 DNA reads as TGTGCCACCAGTAAAGGACAGGGTTTTGGGGGAAACTATGGCTACACCTTC.

This clonotype is large. This chain connects TRBV29-1 to TRBJ2-7; perhaps TRBD1 as D (6 bases). Germline V lookup: CDR1 SQVTM, CDR2 ANQGSEA. With 6 bases removed from V and 6 bases from J, the gap between germline ends came to 9 bases. The CDR3 has 10 amino acids. CDR3 coding DNA: TGCAGCGTCGGACAGACCGAGCAGTACTTC. It codes for CSVGQTEQYF.

In its sample, this clonotype ranks as large. The V gene is TRBV9, the J gene TRBJ1-6; possibly TRBD1 for D (6 bases). Germline CDR1 and CDR2: SGDLS and YYNGEE. This CDR3 has 14 amino acids. Between the trimmed V and J ends, which lost 7 bases and 10 bases, there was a span of 18 bases. Here the CDR3 DNA reads TGTGCCAGCGGGTCCCCAGGGGCTGGGTCACCCCTCCACTTT. Amino acid sequence: CASGSPGAGSPLHF.

In its sample, this clonotype ranks as medium-sized. V usage is TRBV29-1 and J usage is TRBJ2-5; D is possibly TRBD2 (7 bases). The germline V and J ends were trimmed by 4 bases and 5 bases, with 17 bases remaining between them. CDR1 is SQVTM and CDR2 is ANQGSEA in the germline V gene. The length of the CDR3 is 14 residues. As DNA, the CDR3 is TGCAGCGTTGTCGGGCCAGGGGAGGGGGAGACCCAGTACTTC. Translated: CSVVGPGEGETQYF.

By frequency in the sample, this clonotype is large. This chain links TRBV5-5 with TRBJ2-3; 10 bases map to TRBD1. Germline CDR1 is SGHKS and CDR2 is YYEKEE (reference sequence). Trimming removed 3 bases from V and 4 bases from J; junction bases left unmatched: 2. This CDR3 comprises 14 residues. CDR3 residues: CASSSGQGADTQYF. The CDR3 DNA is TGTGCCAGCAGCTCCGGACAGGGGGCAGATACGCAGTATTTT. The full variable domain, with the rest looked up from reference TRBV5-5 and TRBJ2-3, is DAGVTQSPTHLIKTRGQQVTLRCSPISGHKSVSWYQQVLGQGPQFIFQYYEKEERGRGNFPDRFSARQFPNYSSELNVNALLLGDSALYLCASSSGQGADTQYFGPGTRLTVL.

This clonotype is termed large (0.1 to 1%). This sequence joins TRBV2 and TRBJ1-1, with TRBD1 as a possible D gene (5 bases). The V gene's germline CDR1 is SNHLY and CDR2 FYNNEI. This CDR3 spans 14 amino acids. Between the trimmed V and J ends, which lost 3 bases and 5 bases, there was a span of 13 bases. CDR3 sequence: CASSEAGHGTEAFF. In DNA form, the CDR3 reads TGTGCCAGCAGTGAGGCAGGGCATGGTACTGAAGCTTTCTTT.

By proportion, this clonotype is medium-sized. This CDR3 is missing its conserved last phenylalanine or tryptophan, likely due to a read error. The chain combines TRBV20-1 with TRBJ2-7; 9 bases match TRBD1. Germline loops: CDR1 DFQATT, CDR2 SNEGSKA (reference sequence). CDR3 length: 14 amino acids. V lost 3 bases, J lost 9 bases, and 12 bases stayed unmatched. The CDR3 region is CSASTGTGNQVQYL. The CDR3 nucleotides read TGCAGTGCTAGTACCGGGACAGGGAATCAGGTGCAGTACCTC.

The rearrangement joins TRBV7-2 to TRBJ2-7; D is unclear. The length of the CDR3 is 14 residues. Germline CDR1 is SGHTA and CDR2 is FQGNSA. The V and J ends lost 0 bases and 6 bases respectively, with 12 bases between them. The CDR3 protein is CASSLAGGVSEQYF. CDR3 in DNA: TGTGCCAGCAGCTTAGCGGGTGGGGTTAGCGAGCAGTACTTC. Drawing the rest from reference TRBV7-2 and TRBJ2-7, the complete variable domain is GAGVSQSPSNKVTEKGKDVELRCDPISGHTALYWYRQSLGQGLEFLIYFQGNSAPDKSGLPSDRFSAERTGGSVSTLTIQRTQQEDSAVYLCASSLAGGVSEQYFGPGTRLTVT.

This clonotype is deemed medium-sized. The genes are TRBV20-1 and TRBJ2-7; maybe TRBD2 (5 bases). CDR1 is DFQATT, CDR2 SNEGSKA, per germline (reference sequence). The length of the CDR3 is 13 residues. The V end was cut by 6 bases, the J end by 2 bases, with 14 bases between. The CDR3 nucleotides read TGCAGTGCGAGCGAAACTAGTACCTACGAGCAGTACTTC. Protein product: CSASETSTYEQYF.